The text below deals with one T cell receptor (beta chain). No antigen is known for it. Clones were sequenced by immunoSEQ multiplex PCR, and TCRdb holds only the in-frame ones, with some missing. This sample carries approximately 9,700 clones, about 88% of them seen once, and the ten largest clones take around 10%. The data belong to a study of blood T cell dynamics during melanoma immunotherapy. The study's findings and limits: At W3, later disease-control patients showed bifurcated PBMC repertoire changes, unlike progressors.

The time point was: pre-treatment baseline. The specimen comprised blood, sampled from a patient treated with checkpoint blockade. The TCR was taken from a human donor with melanoma.

The CDR3: CSVAAGGTYEQYF. The CDR3 DNA reads as TGCAGCGTTGCTGCGGGGGGGACCTACGAGCAGTACTTC. The chain uses TRBV29-1 and TRBJ2-7; 9 nucleotides line up with TRBD2. V lost 4 bases to trimming and J lost 2 bases; unmatched junction nucleotides: 3. The CDR3 sequence is 13 residues long. Germline V lookup: CDR1 SQVTM, CDR2 ANQGSEA.